This TCR beta chain is from a study of identifying expanded T cells in peripheral blood. Findings and limits, study-wide: Technical replicates showed roughly 1.2 changed clones; roughly two weeks roughly 15; four weeks 19.

The method was immunoSEQ multiplex PCR; TCRdb's version includes in-frame clones alone and lacks a portion of them. The sample has around 100,000 clones; 80% to 90% are singletons. No infections or other immune events were documented during collection. This clone turned up a few times. Its antigen is undetermined. Germline lookup yields CDR1 MNHEY and CDR2 SVGAGI. This CDR3 spans 13 amino acids. V shed 6 bases and J shed 2 bases, with 10 bases lying between them. This TCR derives from a person between 18 and 75 years old in good health. J is TRBJ1-2 and V is TRBV6-5; perhaps TRBD1 as D (5 bases). Sample: blood. The CDR3 DNA sequence: TGTGCCAGCAGATCGACAGTCAACTATGGCTACACCTTC. It translates to CASRSTVNYGYTF.